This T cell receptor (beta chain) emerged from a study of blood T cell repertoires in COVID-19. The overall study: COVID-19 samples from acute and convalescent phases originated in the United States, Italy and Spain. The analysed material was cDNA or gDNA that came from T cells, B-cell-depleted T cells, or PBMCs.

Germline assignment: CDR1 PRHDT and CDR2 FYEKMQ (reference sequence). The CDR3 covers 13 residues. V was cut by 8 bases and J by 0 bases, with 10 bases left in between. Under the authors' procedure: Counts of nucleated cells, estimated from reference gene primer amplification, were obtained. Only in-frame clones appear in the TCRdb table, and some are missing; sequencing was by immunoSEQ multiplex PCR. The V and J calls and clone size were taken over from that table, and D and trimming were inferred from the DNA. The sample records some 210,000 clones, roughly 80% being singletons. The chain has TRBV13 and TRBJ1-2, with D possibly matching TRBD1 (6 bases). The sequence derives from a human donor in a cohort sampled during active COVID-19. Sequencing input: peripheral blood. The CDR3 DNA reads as TGTGCCAGCGCGACAGGTTCTAACTATGGCTACACCTTC. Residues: CASATGSNYGYTF.